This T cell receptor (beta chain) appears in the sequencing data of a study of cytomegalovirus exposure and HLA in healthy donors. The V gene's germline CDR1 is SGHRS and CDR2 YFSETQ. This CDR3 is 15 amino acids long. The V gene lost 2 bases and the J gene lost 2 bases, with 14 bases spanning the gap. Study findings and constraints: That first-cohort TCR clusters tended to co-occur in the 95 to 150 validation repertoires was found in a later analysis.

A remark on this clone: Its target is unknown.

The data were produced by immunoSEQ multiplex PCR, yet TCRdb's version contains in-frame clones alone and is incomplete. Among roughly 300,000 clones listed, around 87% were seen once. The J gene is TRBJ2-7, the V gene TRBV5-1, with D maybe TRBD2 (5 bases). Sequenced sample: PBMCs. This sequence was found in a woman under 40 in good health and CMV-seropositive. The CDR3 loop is CASSFQFGAAYEQYF. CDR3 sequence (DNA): TGCGCCAGCAGCTTTCAGTTCGGAGCGGCCTACGAGCAGTACTTC.